The 26 T cell receptor beta chains in this list originate from one sample, sequenced in a study of T cell responses to AZD1222 COVID-19 vaccine. Clones were read by immunoSEQ multiplex PCR, and TCRdb kept only the in-frame ones, dropping some. The repertoire holds 85,000 to 100,000 clones, with approximately 89% as singletons. The source material was peripheral blood, sampled 28 days after the second AZD1222 dose. These receptors all come from an adult who received the AZD1222 COVID-19 vaccine.

The chain links TRBV27 to TRBJ2-1, with 7 bases that match TRBD2. This CDR3 has 13 amino acids. Trimming cost V 6 bases and J 8 bases; bases outside gene matches: 7. The germline V gene has CDR1 MNHEY and CDR2 SMNVEV (reference sequence). CDR3 in amino acids: CASSLAERYEQFF. DNA of the CDR3: TGTGCCAGCAGCCTAGCGGAGAGGTATGAGCAGTTCTTC.

The CDR3 sequence: CASSWEPGQGARTEAFF. The CDR3 DNA follows: TGTGCCAGCAGCTGGGAACCGGGACAGGGGGCGAGGACTGAAGCTTTCTTT. The chain links TRBV5-4 to TRBJ1-1; 12 bases are shared with TRBD1. The CDR3 runs to 17 residues. CDR1 and CDR2 (germline): SGHNT, YYREEE (reference sequence). Trimming cost V 3 bases and J 5 bases; bases outside gene matches: 11.

The rearrangement uses TRBV4-2 and TRBJ2-2, with TRBD2 matching 10 bases. There are 16 residues in the CDR3. V was pared by 4 bases and J by 4 bases, with 6 bases of the junction left unmatched. Germline V CDR1 and CDR2: LGHNA, YNFKEQ. CDR3 bases: TGTGCCAGCAGCCCCCGGCGGACTAGCGGCACCGGGGAGCTGTTTTTT. This gives the protein CASSPRRTSGTGELFF.

The V gene is TRBV7-2, the J gene TRBJ1-2, with 8 bases aligning to TRBD1. From germline, CDR1 is SGHTA and CDR2 FQGNSA. The CDR3 consists of 17 residues. J lost 2 bases, V lost 5 bases, and 13 bases had no gene match. The CDR3, as DNA: TGTGCCAGCAGCCCCCGGGACAGGTCCGACCTCAACTATGGCTACACCTTC. As protein: CASSPRDRSDLNYGYTF.

The chain employs TRBV30 and TRBJ1-1; 8 bases are shared with TRBD1. Germline V CDR1 and CDR2: GTSNPN, SVGIG (reference sequence). The CDR3 consists of 13 residues. Germline trimming cut 5 bases from V and 4 bases from J; bases unmatched to any gene: 6. This chain's CDR3 is CAWDRGRGTEAFF. The CDR3 bases are TGTGCCTGGGACAGGGGCCGGGGCACTGAAGCTTTCTTT.

The chain carries TRBV19 and TRBJ2-7, with a possible D match to TRBD1 (6 bases). Germline assignment: CDR1 LNHDA and CDR2 SQIVND (reference sequence). The CDR3 runs to 13 residues. V shed 6 bases and J shed 6 bases, with 15 bases lying between them. CDR3 loop: CASRQGSATEQYF. CDR3 nucleotide sequence: TGTGCCAGTAGACAGGGTTCTGCTACCGAGCAGTACTTC.

V usage is TRBV6-1 and J usage is TRBJ1-3; D is unresolved. Germline lookup yields CDR1 MNHNS and CDR2 SASEGT. V was cut by 1 base and J by 7 bases, with 20 bases left in between. The CDR3 length is 17 residues. The CDR3 reads CASSEVLNGESGNTIYF. CDR3 DNA sequence: TGTGCCAGCAGTGAAGTCTTAAACGGGGAAAGCGGGAACACCATATATTTT.

V is TRBV24-1 and J is TRBJ2-2; 8 bases line up with TRBD2. Germline V gene lookup returns CDR1 KGHDR and CDR2 SFDVKD. The CDR3 has 13 residues. The V segment lost 9 bases and the J segment 1 base; nucleotides outside the gene matches: 0. The CDR3 bases are TGTGCCACCCTAGCGGGGAACACCGGGGAGCTGTTTTTT. Protein: CATLAGNTGELFF.

The rearrangement links TRBV24-1 to TRBJ1-5; D not certain. Germline V gene data show CDR1 as KGHDR and CDR2 as SFDVKD. The CDR3 length is 13 residues. V was trimmed by 4 bases and J by 7 bases, leaving 10 bases between them. CDR3 residues: CATSEEGLQPQHF. CDR3 DNA sequence: TGTGCCACCAGTGAGGAGGGTCTCCAGCCCCAGCATTTT.

This sequence joins TRBV11-2 and TRBJ1-3, with D hard to call. V was shortened by 4 bases and J by 2 bases, with 15 bases between the two germline ends. Germline values: CDR1 SGHAT, CDR2 FQNNGV. The CDR3 sequence is 16 residues long. The CDR3 region is CASSSPRGPAGNTIYF. CDR3 DNA: TGTGCCAGCAGCTCCCCCCGGGGTCCAGCTGGAAACACCATATATTTT.

The rearrangement uses TRBV5-6 and TRBJ1-2; D not certain. Between the trimmed V and J ends, which lost 0 bases and 6 bases, there was a span of 18 bases. CDR3 length: 16 residues. Germline V gives CDR1 SGHDT, CDR2 YYEEEE. This CDR3 is CASSLAAPLSKDGYTF. Written as DNA, the CDR3 is TGTGCCAGCAGCTTGGCTGCACCCCTCTCAAAGGATGGCTACACCTTC.

This clone was observed a few times. The chain couples TRBV10-1 to TRBJ2-5; D unclear. This CDR3 comprises 15 residues. V lost 5 bases to trimming and J lost 5 bases, with 18 bases between them. Germline values: CDR1 WNHNN, CDR2 SYGVQD (reference sequence). The CDR3 nucleotides are TGCGCCAGCAGTATTTTCGTAGTCGTAAGGGAGACCCAGTACTTC. Translating it yields CASSIFVVVRETQYF.

V usage is TRBV15 and J usage is TRBJ2-3, with D uncertain. Trimming removed 6 bases at V and 5 bases at J, with 12 bases between. The CDR3 is 13 residues long. The germline CDR1 and CDR2 sequences are LNHNV and YYDKDF (reference sequence). The DNA of the CDR3 is TGTGCCACCAGGGCCGGGCCTCAAGATACGCAGTATTTT. This translates into CATRAGPQDTQYF.

This rearrangement joins TRBV6-2 or TRBV6-3 to TRBJ2-5; 9 nucleotides line up with TRBD2. Unmatched junction bases numbered 20, after V lost 4 bases and J lost 5 bases. The CDR3 extends over 19 amino acids. Germline loops: CDR1 MNHEY, CDR2 SVGEGT. The CDR3 DNA follows: TGTGCCAGCAGTTTACTCCTCACTCGTGGCGGGAGGGCCCGGGAGACCCAGTACTTC. This encodes CASSLLLTRGGRARETQYF.

The rearrangement uses TRBV24-1 and TRBJ2-3; either TRBD1 or TRBD2 may fit D (5 bases each). Trimming removed 3 bases at V and 2 bases at J, with 14 bases between. The CDR3 spans 16 residues. In germline, CDR1 is KGHDR, CDR2 SFDVKD. This CDR3 reads CATSDPYGTDTDTQYF. The CDR3 DNA follows: TGTGCCACCAGTGATCCCTACGGGACCGACACAGATACGCAGTATTTT.

The chain is built from TRBV11-3 and TRBJ2-1; tentative D call: TRBD2 (5 bases). The CDR3 runs to 12 residues. Germline assignment: CDR1 SGHNT and CDR2 YENEEA. With 2 bases removed from V and 9 bases from J, the gap between germline ends came to 8 bases. The CDR3 DNA follows: TGTGCCAGCAGCTTAAGCGGTAGTGAGCAGTTCTTC. Encoded protein: CASSLSGSEQFF.

This chain uses TRBV25-1 with TRBJ1-1, with TRBD1 matching over 8 bases. Germline assignment: CDR1 MGHDK and CDR2 SYGVNS. CDR3 length: 13 amino acids. V lost 5 bases, J lost 5 bases, and 4 bases stayed unmatched. The CDR3 sequence is CASSKTGGTEAFF. The CDR3 DNA reads TGTGCCAGCAGTAAAACAGGGGGTACTGAAGCTTTCTTT.

The chain recombines TRBV3-1 (or the pseudogene TRBV3-2) with TRBJ2-3, with 8 bases identical to TRBD2. The CDR3 runs 15 residues. Trimming removed 2 bases from V and 3 bases from J; junction bases left unmatched: 4. CDR1 is LGHDT and CDR2 is YNNKEL in the germline V gene (reference sequence). DNA of the CDR3: TGTGCCAGCAGCCAAAACGTAGCGGGAACAGATACGCAGTATTTT. Amino acids: CASSQNVAGTDTQYF.

The genes are TRBV5-1 and TRBJ1-4; weak D call: TRBD1 (6 bases). CDR1 is SGHRS, CDR2 YFSETQ, per germline. The length of the CDR3 is 14 residues. V lost 4 bases, J lost 3 bases, and 10 bases lay in between. The CDR3 loop is CASSGGQPNEKLFF. CDR3 sequence (DNA): TGCGCCAGCAGCGGGGGACAACCTAATGAAAAACTGTTTTTT.

CDR3 DNA sequence: TGCGCCAGCAGCTTGCAGGGGAACACTGAAGCTTTCTTT. The encoded protein is CASSLQGNTEAFF. The J gene is TRBJ1-1, the V gene TRBV5-1; D is possibly TRBD1 (5 bases). Germline-derived CDR1 and CDR2 are SGHRS and YFSETQ. V shed 1 base and J shed 1 base, with 5 bases lying between them. This CDR3 spans 13 amino acids.

The chain joins TRBV6-2 or TRBV6-3 to TRBJ2-1; a weak D match, TRBD2 (6 bases). Germline V CDR1 and CDR2: MNHEY, SVGEGT. V lost 5 bases, J lost 9 bases, and 17 bases lay in between. The CDR3 contains 14 residues. For the CDR3, the DNA is TGTGCCAGCAGTCCCTCCGGGAGACTGGGTGAGCAGTTCTTC. Amino acids: CASSPSGRLGEQFF.

The chain employs TRBV11-2 and TRBJ2-5; D is unclear. The V end lost 5 bases, the J end lost 0 bases, and 1 base lay between the germline ends. CDR1 SGHAT and CDR2 FQNNGV come from the germline V gene. The CDR3 sequence is 11 residues long. The CDR3 reads CASSHQETQYF. Written as DNA, the CDR3 is TGTGCCAGCAGCCACCAAGAGACCCAGTACTTC.

J is TRBJ1-4 and V is TRBV29-1, with D hard to call. Trimming pared 1 base from V and 12 bases from J, leaving 12 bases between. Germline CDR1 SQVTM, CDR2 ANQGSEA. The CDR3 covers 12 residues. The CDR3 is CSVEVAHQELFF. For the CDR3, the DNA is TGCAGCGTTGAAGTCGCCCATCAGGAACTGTTTTTT.

V gene TRBV30 combines with J gene TRBJ1-3; unclear D gene. The germline CDR1 and CDR2 sequences are GTSNPN and SVGIG (reference sequence). The germline V and J ends were trimmed by 0 bases and 2 bases, with 2 bases remaining between them. The CDR3 runs 12 residues. CDR3 residues: CAWSVTGNTIYF. CDR3 sequence (DNA): TGTGCCTGGAGTGTAACTGGAAACACCATATATTTT.

The chain recombines TRBV30 with TRBJ1-4; D remains unclear. Trimming removed 1 base from V and 0 bases from J, with 9 bases in between. The CDR3 has 15 amino acids. In germline, CDR1 is GTSNPN, CDR2 SVGIG (reference sequence). CDR3 DNA sequence: TGTGCCTGGAGTGGCACCGGGGCAACTAATGAAAAACTGTTTTTT. As protein: CAWSGTGATNEKLFF.

V is TRBV4-2 and J is TRBJ2-7; no firm D call. The CDR3 has 14 amino acids. V gave up 2 bases and J gave up 2 bases, with 10 bases separating them. In germline, CDR1 is LGHNA, CDR2 YNFKEQ. The CDR3 coding sequence is TGTGCCAGCAGCCAAATCATTAGCACCTACGAGCAGTACTTC. Amino acids: CASSQIISTYEQYF.